The T cell receptor beta chain under discussion was sequenced for a study of blood T cells in healthy people across ages (dated by TCRdb to 2013 to 2016). General notes on the study: Template switching captured roughly one uniquely barcoded TCR beta cDNA molecule per two T cells in model experiments. Donors were grouped into four age groups: young (average 16 years), middle-aged (39), aged (about 59) and long-lived (approximately 82). To track age-related changes in TCR beta repertoire diversity, the study relied on deep sequencing normalized with unique cDNA molecular identifiers. To avoid experimental bias, donors of different ages were distributed randomly across sequencing lanes. Two additional independent replicas of 1 million unique cDNA reads from the same blood draw were analyzed for two donors (one aged 18 to 30 and one aged 80 or older). Results and caveats for the whole study, not just this receptor: Because donor CMV infection status was unknown, age-related changes in expanded clonotypes were potentially confounded. Because profiling used bulk unsorted PBMCs, naive and antigen-experienced compartments could not be compared conclusively. Compared with the aged group, the long-lived group had more naive CD4+ T cells, fewer expanded clones and increased TCR diversity, a pattern suggesting age selection. Observed TCR beta diversity per million T cells fell roughly linearly with age, and a significant reduction was already apparent by age roughly 40. Estimates of total diversity from one million sequenced T cells were regarded as lower bounds and underestimates. A strong correlation was found between observed TCR beta diversity and the percentage of naive T cells measured by flow cytometry.

The CDR1 and CDR2 encoded by the germline V gene are MNHEY and SVGEGT. The CDR3 goes from the cysteine to the phenylalanine over 14 residues. Kept here is only the CDR3 DNA, which spans 42 bases and is read in frame from base 1. V is cut by 6 bases and J by 1 base, and the space between the germline ends is 12 bases. Receptor libraries were prepared by 5' RACE. Sequencing instrument: Illumina HiSeq 2500. A second 7 to 11 cycle PCR used a sample-barcoded 5' primer and a J-beta primer mix. A template-switch 5' adaptor carrying 12 random nucleotides introduced a unique molecular identifier onto each TCR beta cDNA molecule. Each sample yielded at least 2.5 million CDR3-containing paired-end reads. First-strand cDNA synthesis was performed from all RNA using the Mint cDNA synthesis kit, with priming by a TRBC-specific oligonucleotide. Following uracil-DNA glycosylase treatment, all cDNA underwent a first 18-cycle PCR with the universal primers M1SS and BC2_uni_R. Per the original workflow: Each sample was normalized by randomly selecting 1 million high-quality reads, each carrying a distinct molecular identifier. Reads sharing molecular identifiers were discarded rather than binned into consensus sequences. MiTCR, set to a Q25 quality threshold and the strictest error-elimination algorithm, was used for CDR3 identification, clonotype clustering and error correction. Lower-bound total TCR beta diversity was estimated with a nonparametric unseen species model using Euler transformation. TCRdb trimmed public reads at Q25 via fastp, called clones via MiXCR and kept in-frame beta chains. Every entry covers one CDR3 protein and lists the most common genes and DNA from its rows. The V and J calls come from TCRdb's annotation, not from the publication. This sample holds about 1.8 million distinct CDR3 sequences; approximately 50% were observed only once. Of the sample, roughly 2% is held by the ten largest clones.

Comment on this clonotype: The clone's antigen remains unknown. The input lacks base qualities; no much larger clone sits a single base away.

Systemically healthy Caucasian individuals from Russia, about 38 in total and aged about 6 to 95 years, were included as donors. Each donor gave 8 to 10 milliliters of peripheral blood, drawn into EDTA-treated Vacutainer tubes. Ficoll-Paque density-gradient centrifugation was used to isolate PBMCs, with at least 6.5 million per sample. Trizol reagent was used to extract total RNA from the PBMCs, yielding at least 5.5 micrograms per sample. For every donor, flow cytometry on a PBMC aliquot measured the percentage of naive CD45RAhigh/CD27high T cells. The sample taken for sequencing was blood. This clonotype originated in a woman in her thirties or forties in good health. The rearrangement joined TRBV6-2 or TRBV6-3 to TRBJ1-2, with the D gene not confidently named. The DNA sequence is TGTGCCAGCAGCCTCACATCCGATAACTATGGCTACACCTTC. Protein translation: CASSLTSDNYGYTF.